The subject of this entry is one TCR beta chain. The data originate from a study of identical twins. MiXCR was run by TCRdb on the 5' RACE reads, yielding one entry per CDR3 protein. The sample includes 1.5 million or so distinct CDR3 sequences, roughly a third of them seen just once. Germline V CDR1 and CDR2: LGHNA, YNFKEQ. The CDR3 loop spans 13 amino acids. V was pared by 4 bases and J by 10 bases, with 3 bases of the junction left unmatched. The chain recombines TRBV4-2 with TRBJ2-3, with 12 positions matching TRBD2. The clonotype was recovered from a newborn girl in good health. Material: cord blood. Written as DNA, the CDR3 is TGTGCCAGCAGCCGGACTAGCGGGATCGCGCAGTATTTT. Translating gives CASSRTSGIAQYF.